These 32 T cell receptor beta chains came from one sample sequenced in a study of blood T cell repertoires in COVID-19. Profiled with immunoSEQ multiplex PCR; TCRdb holds only in-frame clones, not every one. The table lists approximately 350,000 clones, around nine tenths of them singletons. The sample taken for sequencing was peripheral blood. These receptors were collected from a woman aged 18-29 years who had recovered from COVID-19.

The chain employs TRBV30 and TRBJ2-3; no reliable D call. Germline lookup yields CDR1 GTSNPN and CDR2 SVGIG (reference sequence). The length of the CDR3 is 13 residues. V was clipped by 4 bases and J by 6 bases, with 14 bases between them. CDR3 nucleotides: TGTGCCTGGACCCCTCTGCACGGGGATACGCAGTATTTT. Protein sequence: CAWTPLHGDTQYF.

A few counts support this clone. This sequence joins TRBV6-5 and TRBJ1-3; maybe TRBD1 (6 bases). The CDR3 loop spans 14 amino acids. Trimming stripped 6 bases from V and 1 base from J, with 10 bases between. Looked up from germline, CDR1 is MNHEY and CDR2 is SVGAGI. The CDR3, as DNA: TGTGCCAGCAGGAAACAGGGATCTGGAAACACCATATATTTT. Translating gives CASRKQGSGNTIYF.

This chain links TRBV6-1 with TRBJ1-1; D unclear. V shed 2 bases and J shed 0 bases, with 4 bases lying between them. CDR1 is MNHNS, CDR2 SASEGT, per germline. This CDR3 contains 13 residues. This CDR3 reads CASSESLNTEAFF. The CDR3 DNA is TGTGCCAGCAGTGAATCCTTGAACACTGAAGCTTTCTTT.

The chain links TRBV6-1 to TRBJ1-6; weak D call: TRBD1 (5 bases). The CDR3 is 16 residues long. Trimming shortened V by 1 base and J by 12 bases, and 19 bases separated the two germline ends. CDR1 MNHNS and CDR2 SASEGT come from the germline V gene. The CDR3 loop is CASSEGFGVGGGPLHF. The CDR3 nucleotides are TGTGCCAGCAGTGAAGGTTTTGGGGTAGGCGGGGGACCCCTCCACTTT.

The chain uses TRBV6-5 and TRBJ1-2; 10 positions agree with TRBD1. The CDR3 length is 12 residues. Germline trimming cut 10 bases from V and 6 bases from J; bases unmatched to any gene: 5. CDR1 is MNHEY and CDR2 is SVGAGI in the germline V gene. The CDR3 here is CAIGGTGDGYTF. The CDR3 DNA reads TGTGCCATTGGGGGGACAGGGGATGGCTACACCTTC.

The chain is built from TRBV10-3 and TRBJ2-1; TRBD2 matches 11 bases. The CDR3 contains 14 residues. Trimming at V came to 6 bases and at J to 8 bases, leaving 6 bases not matched to a gene. Germline CDR1 reads ENHRY; CDR2 reads SYGVKD. The CDR3 DNA reads TGTGCCATCAGATTAGCGGGAGGGGGAGATGAGCAGTTCTTC. Translating it yields CAIRLAGGGDEQFF.

This rearrangement joins TRBV5-4 to TRBJ2-1; tentative D call: TRBD1 (6 bases). Trimming left V 4 bases short and J 7 bases short, with 12 bases between. The CDR3 is made up of 13 amino acids. Germline V gene sequence: CDR1 SGHNT, CDR2 YYREEE (reference sequence). CDR3 residues: CASSRKQGNEQFF. CDR3 sequence (DNA): TGTGCCAGCAGCCGCAAACAGGGAAATGAGCAGTTCTTC.

The rearrangement links TRBV27 to TRBJ2-7; D call uncertain. Germline CDR1 is MNHEY and CDR2 is SMNVEV (reference sequence). The CDR3 sequence is 14 residues long. V shed 2 bases and J shed 3 bases, with 11 bases lying between them. Here the CDR3 reads CASSLGPIDYEQYV. The CDR3 coding sequence is TGTGCCAGCAGTTTAGGTCCCATAGACTACGAGCAGTACGTC.

This chain connects TRBV30 to TRBJ1-3; D is uncertain. CDR1 GTSNPN and CDR2 SVGIG come from the germline V gene (reference sequence). V was shortened by 4 bases and J by 3 bases, with 13 bases between the two germline ends. The CDR3 runs to 14 residues. DNA for the CDR3: TGTGCCTGGACCCGGCGGGGAATTGGAAACACCATATATTTT. Protein: CAWTRRGIGNTIYF.

This clone was counted once. This chain uses TRBV5-1 with TRBJ2-3, with 7 bases identical to TRBD2. CDR3 length: 19 residues. Trimming removed 4 bases from V and 0 bases from J; junction bases left unmatched: 17. Germline V gene data show CDR1 as SGHRS and CDR2 as YFSETQ. CDR3 residues: CASSRQPAPSGGSTDTQYF. DNA of the CDR3: TGCGCCAGCAGCCGTCAACCGGCCCCTAGCGGAGGAAGCACAGATACGCAGTATTTT.

The chain carries TRBV9 and TRBJ1-2, with 10 nucleotides matching TRBD1. Germline loops: CDR1 SGDLS, CDR2 YYNGEE. J lost 3 bases, V lost 3 bases, and 5 bases had no gene match. This CDR3 is built from 15 residues. The CDR3 DNA reads TGTGCCAGCAGCGCTTACGGGACAGGGGACTATGGCTACACCTTC. Translating gives CASSAYGTGDYGYTF. The full variable domain, rest sourced from reference TRBV9 and TRBJ1-2, is DSGVTQTPKHLITATGQRVTLRCSPRSGDLSVYWYQQSLDQGLQFLIQYYNGEERAKGNILERFSAQQFPDLHSELNLSSLELGDSALYFCASSAYGTGDYGYTFGSGTRLTVV.

V gene TRBV7-2 combines with J gene TRBJ2-5, with 12 bases fitting TRBD2. Trimming cost V 5 bases and J 5 bases; bases outside gene matches: 18. Germline V gene sequence: CDR1 SGHTA, CDR2 FQGNSA. CDR3 length: 19 amino acids. The CDR3 is CASSTLRLAGVLRAETQYF. Written as DNA, the CDR3 is TGTGCCAGCAGCACCCTTCGACTAGCGGGAGTTTTGCGCGCGGAGACCCAGTACTTC.

This clone was counted a single time. The chain couples TRBV30 to TRBJ1-1; D possibly corresponds to TRBD1 (5 bases). V was clipped by 2 bases and J by 4 bases, with 26 bases between them. The germline V gene has CDR1 GTSNPN and CDR2 SVGIG (reference sequence). This CDR3 has 18 residues. CDR3: CAWSSLPLGDFLPTEAFF. CDR3 in DNA: TGTGCCTGGAGTTCCCTCCCCTTGGGGGACTTCCTCCCCACTGAAGCTTTCTTT.

The chain links TRBV18 to TRBJ1-3; tentative D call: TRBD1 (5 bases). The CDR3 is made up of 17 amino acids. V was clipped by 2 bases and J by 0 bases, with 14 bases between them. Per the germline V gene, CDR1 is KGHSH and CDR2 is LQKENI. This CDR3 reads CASSPAAGQSSGNTIYF. In DNA form, the CDR3 reads TGTGCCAGCTCACCAGCAGCAGGACAAAGCTCTGGAAACACCATATATTTT.

This sequence joins TRBV6-6 and TRBJ2-3, with 9 bases matching TRBD2. This CDR3 is built from 15 residues. CDR1 and CDR2 from the germline V gene are MNHNY and SVGAGI (reference sequence). J was trimmed by 2 bases and V by 5 bases; bases with no gene match: 5. The CDR3 is CASSIAGEFTDTQYF. CDR3 sequence (DNA): TGTGCCAGCAGTATAGCGGGAGAGTTCACAGATACGCAGTATTTT.

DNA for the CDR3: TGTGCCATCAGTGAGGAGGCCGGGGGCACAGATACGCAGTATTTT. The encoded protein is CAISEEAGGTDTQYF. This rearrangement joins TRBV10-3 to TRBJ2-3; possibly TRBD2 for D (5 bases). This CDR3 is 15 amino acids long. Germline lookup yields CDR1 ENHRY and CDR2 SYGVKD. The V end was cut by 2 bases, the J end by 1 base, with 10 bases between.

This chain links TRBV4-3 with TRBJ1-4; D uncertain. The CDR3 is made up of 15 amino acids. Germline CDR1 LGHNA, CDR2 YSLEER. Trimming took off 2 bases at V and 0 bases at J, with 7 bases between the two ends. The CDR3 region is CASSQMAPTNEKLFF. In DNA, the CDR3 is TGCGCCAGCAGCCAAATGGCTCCAACTAATGAAAAACTGTTTTTT.

The sample holds a few counts of this clone. The chain combines TRBV5-1 with TRBJ2-2; D is undetermined. This CDR3 is 15 amino acids long. CDR1 and CDR2 from the germline V gene are SGHRS and YFSETQ. V gave up 4 bases and J gave up 7 bases, with 17 bases separating them. The CDR3, as DNA: TGCGCCAGCAGCCTCGGAGTAAACACCGGCGGGGAGCTGTTTTTT. It specifies CASSLGVNTGGELFF.

The V gene is TRBV19, the J gene TRBJ2-2; TRBD1 agrees at 7 bases. Germline CDR1 LNHDA, CDR2 SQIVND (reference sequence). The ends lost 4 bases at V and 4 bases at J; junction bases unmatched: 6. The CDR3 covers 15 residues. The CDR3 spells CASSTTGPGTGELFF. CDR3 nucleotides: TGTGCCAGTAGTACGACAGGGCCGGGCACCGGGGAGCTGTTTTTT.

Concerning this clone itself: Other DNA sequences in the sample encode the same CDR3. V usage is TRBV29-1 and J usage is TRBJ1-1; D is ambiguous. The V gene's germline CDR1 is SQVTM and CDR2 ANQGSEA. Between the trimmed V and J ends, which lost 3 bases and 8 bases, there was a span of 4 bases. The CDR3 contains 9 residues. In nucleotides, the CDR3 is TGCAGCGTTGACAGGGAAGCTTTCTTT. Protein: CSVDREAFF.

V is TRBV12-3 or TRBV12-4 and J is TRBJ1-1; the D is unclear. CDR3 size: 13 residues. V lost 6 bases and J 11 bases, leaving 19 bases between the germline ends. CDR3 DNA sequence: TGTGCCAGCAGCTCCGGGTCCCCCGGGAGGGCTTTCTTT. This gives the protein CASSSGSPGRAFF.

The V gene is TRBV27, the J gene TRBJ2-1, with 10 bases identical to TRBD2. With 5 bases clipped from V and 3 bases from J, the junction kept 13 bases outside the gene matches. The CDR3 sequence is 18 residues long. Germline CDR1 MNHEY, CDR2 SMNVEV (reference sequence). CDR3 protein: CASSPLGQASGSYNEQFF. The CDR3 DNA sequence: TGTGCCAGCAGTCCCCTTGGACAGGCTAGCGGGAGCTACAATGAGCAGTTCTTC.

The chain has TRBV24-1 and TRBJ1-2, with 8 bases identical to TRBD1. CDR1 and CDR2 from the germline V gene are KGHDR and SFDVKD. This CDR3 contains 12 residues. With V trimmed by 6 bases and J by 7 bases, 3 bases remained unmatched. The CDR3 reads CATSKQGGGYTF. CDR3 bases: TGTGCCACCAGTAAACAGGGGGGTGGCTACACCTTC.

The chain employs TRBV11-3 and TRBJ2-2, with 8 bases that match TRBD1. Trimming at V came to 1 base and at J to 6 bases, leaving 4 bases not matched to a gene. CDR3 length equals 15 residues. The V gene's germline CDR1 is SGHNT and CDR2 YENEEA. The CDR3 is CASSLGTGRPGELFF. In DNA, the CDR3 is TGTGCCAGCAGCTTAGGGACAGGGAGGCCCGGGGAGCTGTTTTTT. Combining the CDR3 with reference TRBV11-3 and TRBJ2-2 gives the whole variable domain EAGVVQSPRYKIIEKKQPVAFWCNPISGHNTLYWYLQNLGQGPELLIRYENEEAVDDSQLPKDRFSAERLKGVDSTLKIQPAELGDSAVYLCASSLGTGRPGELFFGEGSRLTVL.

The chain is built from TRBV15 and TRBJ2-4; no firm D call. Trimming shortened V by 0 bases and J by 1 base, and 4 bases separated the two germline ends. The CDR3 sequence is 14 residues long. Germline CDR1 is LNHNV and CDR2 is YYDKDF (reference sequence). The CDR3 bases are TGTGCCACCAGCAGAGACGGGGCCAAAAACATTCAGTACTTC. Its translation is CATSRDGAKNIQYF.

The chain recombines TRBV6-2 or TRBV6-3 with TRBJ2-5, with D unclear. Germline values: CDR1 MNHEY, CDR2 SVGEGT. The CDR3 is 15 residues long. The V and J ends lost 2 bases and 4 bases respectively, with 14 bases between them. This chain's CDR3 is CASSYLGFVSETQYF. The CDR3 nucleotides are TGTGCCAGCAGTTACCTGGGCTTCGTATCAGAGACCCAGTACTTC.

The chain couples TRBV9 to TRBJ1-5, with TRBD1 matching 8 bases. V gave up 1 base and J gave up 2 bases; unmatched junction bases: 2. Per the germline V gene, CDR1 is SGDLS and CDR2 is YYNGEE. This CDR3 is 15 amino acids long. This CDR3 reads CASSVTGGGNQPQHF. CDR3 nucleotides: TGTGCCAGCAGCGTAACAGGGGGAGGCAATCAGCCCCAGCATTTT.

The chain employs TRBV19 and TRBJ1-5; no firm D call. The V and J ends lost 3 bases and 9 bases respectively, with 18 bases between them. Per the germline V gene, CDR1 is LNHDA and CDR2 is SQIVND (reference sequence). The CDR3 sequence is 15 residues long. CDR3 residues: CASSMIGGMGRPQHF. The CDR3 coding sequence is TGTGCCAGTAGTATGATCGGCGGGATGGGTCGGCCCCAGCATTTT. Combining the CDR3 with reference TRBV19 and TRBJ1-5 gives the whole variable domain DGGITQSPKYLFRKEGQNVTLSCEQNLNHDAMYWYRQDPGQGLRLIYYSQIVNDFQKGDIAEGYSVSREKKESFPLTVTSAQKNPTAFYLCASSMIGGMGRPQHFGDGTRLSIL.

As concerns this clone: At one end the junction does not follow the germline gene, possibly because of a read error. The chain carries TRBV11-2 and TRBJ2-4; 14 bases are a match to TRBD2. This CDR3 region has 18 residues. CDR1 SGHAT and CDR2 FQNNGV come from the germline V gene. This CDR3 is CASSKHPGLAGAQNIQYF. In DNA, the CDR3 is TGTGCCAGCAGCAAACATCCGGGACTAGCGGGAGCCCAAAACATTCAGTACTTC. The complete variable domain, with remaining parts taken from reference TRBV11-2 and TRBJ2-4, reads EAGVAQSPRYKIIEKRQSVAFWCNPISGHATLYWYQQILGQGPKLLIQFQNNGVVDDSQLPKDRFSAERLKGVDSTLKIQPAKLEDSAVYLCASSKHPGLAGAQNIQYFGAGTRLSVL.

The V call is TRBV5-5, the J call TRBJ1-1; D perhaps matches TRBD1 (6 bases). Trimming pared 1 base from V and 4 bases from J, leaving 14 bases between. The germline V gene has CDR1 SGHKS and CDR2 YYEKEE (reference sequence). The CDR3 length is 15 residues. CDR3 sequence reads: CASSLKAGVVTEAFF. In nucleotides, the CDR3 is TGTGCCAGCAGCTTGAAGGCAGGGGTGGTCACTGAAGCTTTCTTT.

The J gene is TRBJ2-5, the V gene TRBV11-2; TRBD2 matches at 14 bases. This CDR3 is 19 amino acids long. CDR1 and CDR2 (germline): SGHAT, FQNNGV. Trimming took 2 bases from V and 2 from J; bases not matched to a gene: 10. Here the CDR3 DNA reads TGTGCCAGCAGCTTAATCCTCCGTGGGACTAGCGGGAGACAAGAGACCCAGTACTTC. The encoded protein is CASSLILRGTSGRQETQYF. The full variable domain, rest sourced from reference TRBV11-2 and TRBJ2-5, is EAGVAQSPRYKIIEKRQSVAFWCNPISGHATLYWYQQILGQGPKLLIQFQNNGVVDDSQLPKDRFSAERLKGVDSTLKIQPAKLEDSAVYLCASSLILRGTSGRQETQYFGPGTRLLVL.

The CDR3 nucleotides are TGTGCCAGCAGCGTAACGGGGCAGGGGAGGAACACTGAAGCTTTCTTT. It translates to CASSVTGQGRNTEAFF. This rearrangement joins TRBV9 to TRBJ1-1; D perhaps matches TRBD1 (6 bases). Germline V CDR1 and CDR2: SGDLS, YYNGEE. The CDR3 extends over 16 amino acids. V gave up 1 base and J gave up 1 base, with 14 bases separating them. Filled out from reference TRBV9 and TRBJ1-1, the complete variable domain reads DSGVTQTPKHLITATGQRVTLRCSPRSGDLSVYWYQQSLDQGLQFLIQYYNGEERAKGNILERFSAQQFPDLHSELNLSSLELGDSALYFCASSVTGQGRNTEAFFGQGTRLTVV.